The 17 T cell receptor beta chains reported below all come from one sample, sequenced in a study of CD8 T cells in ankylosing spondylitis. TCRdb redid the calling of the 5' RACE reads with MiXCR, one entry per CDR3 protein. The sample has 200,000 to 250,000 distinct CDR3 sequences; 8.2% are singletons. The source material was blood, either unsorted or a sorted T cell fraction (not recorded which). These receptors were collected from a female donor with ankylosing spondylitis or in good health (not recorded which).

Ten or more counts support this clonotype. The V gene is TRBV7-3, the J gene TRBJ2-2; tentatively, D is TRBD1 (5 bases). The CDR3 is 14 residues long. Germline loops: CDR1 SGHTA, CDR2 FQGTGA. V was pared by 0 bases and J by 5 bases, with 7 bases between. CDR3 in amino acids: CASSLTRATGELFF. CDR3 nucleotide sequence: TGTGCCAGCAGCTTAACCAGGGCTACCGGGGAGCTGTTTTTT.

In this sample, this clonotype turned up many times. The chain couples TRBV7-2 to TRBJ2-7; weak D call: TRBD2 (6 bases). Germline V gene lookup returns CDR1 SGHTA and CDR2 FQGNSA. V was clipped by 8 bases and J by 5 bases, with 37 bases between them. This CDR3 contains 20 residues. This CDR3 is CASRQARRGGNTRLGNEQYF. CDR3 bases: TGTGCCAGCCGCCAAGCTCGGAGAGGCGGGAACACTCGATTAGGGAACGAGCAGTACTTC. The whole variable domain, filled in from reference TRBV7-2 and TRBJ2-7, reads GAGVSQSPSNKVTEKGKDVELRCDPISGHTALYWYRQSLGQGLEFLIYFQGNSAPDKSGLPSDRFSAERTGGSVSTLTIQRTQQEDSAVYLCASRQARRGGNTRLGNEQYFGPGTRLTVT.

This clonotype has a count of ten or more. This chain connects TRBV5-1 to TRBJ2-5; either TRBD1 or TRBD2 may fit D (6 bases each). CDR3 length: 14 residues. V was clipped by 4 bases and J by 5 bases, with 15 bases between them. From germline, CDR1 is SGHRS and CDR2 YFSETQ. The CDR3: CASSAGGRRETQYF. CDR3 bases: TGCGCCAGCAGCGCCGGGGGCCGGAGGGAGACCCAGTACTTC.

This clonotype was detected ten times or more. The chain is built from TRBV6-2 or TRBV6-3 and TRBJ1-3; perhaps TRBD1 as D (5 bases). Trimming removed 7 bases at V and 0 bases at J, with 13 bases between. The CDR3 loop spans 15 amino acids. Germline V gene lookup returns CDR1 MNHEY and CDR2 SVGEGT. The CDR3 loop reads CASTKRDSSGNTIYF. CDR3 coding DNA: TGTGCCAGCACCAAACGGGACTCCTCTGGAAACACCATATATTTT.

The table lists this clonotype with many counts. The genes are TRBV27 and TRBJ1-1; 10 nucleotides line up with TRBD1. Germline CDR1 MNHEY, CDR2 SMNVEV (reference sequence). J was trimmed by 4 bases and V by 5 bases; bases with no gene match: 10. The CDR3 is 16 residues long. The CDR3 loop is CASSPGQGIPGTEAFF. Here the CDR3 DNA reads TGTGCCAGCAGTCCGGGACAGGGGATCCCGGGCACTGAAGCTTTCTTT.

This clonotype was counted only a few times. CDR3 nucleotide sequence: TGTGCCAGCAGATCCCCGGGACCCAGCTCCTACGAGCAGTACTTC. It translates to CASRSPGPSSYEQYF. This chain links TRBV11-3 with TRBJ2-7; D is possibly TRBD1 or TRBD2 (5 bases each). CDR3 length: 15 amino acids. The germline V gene has CDR1 SGHNT and CDR2 YENEEA. V dropped 6 bases and J dropped 0 bases, with 15 bases sitting between them.

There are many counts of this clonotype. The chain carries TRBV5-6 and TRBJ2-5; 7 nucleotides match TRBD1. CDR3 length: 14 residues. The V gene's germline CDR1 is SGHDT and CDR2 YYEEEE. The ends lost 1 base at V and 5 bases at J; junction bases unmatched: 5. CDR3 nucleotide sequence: TGTGCCAGCAGCTTGACAGGGGTCGGGGAGACCCAGTACTTC. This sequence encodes CASSLTGVGETQYF.

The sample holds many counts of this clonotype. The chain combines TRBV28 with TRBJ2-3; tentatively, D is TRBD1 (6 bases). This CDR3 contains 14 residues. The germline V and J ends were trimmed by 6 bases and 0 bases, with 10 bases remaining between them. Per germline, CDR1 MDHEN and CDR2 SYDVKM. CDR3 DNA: TGTGCCAGCAGCGTCGGACAGAGCACAGATACGCAGTATTTT. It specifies CASSVGQSTDTQYF.

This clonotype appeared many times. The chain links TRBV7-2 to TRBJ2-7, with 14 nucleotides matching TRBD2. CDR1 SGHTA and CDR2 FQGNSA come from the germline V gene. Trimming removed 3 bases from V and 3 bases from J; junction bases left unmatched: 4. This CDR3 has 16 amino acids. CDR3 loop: CASSFQGLAGGYEQYF. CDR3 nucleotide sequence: TGTGCCAGCAGCTTCCAAGGACTAGCGGGAGGCTACGAGCAGTACTTC.

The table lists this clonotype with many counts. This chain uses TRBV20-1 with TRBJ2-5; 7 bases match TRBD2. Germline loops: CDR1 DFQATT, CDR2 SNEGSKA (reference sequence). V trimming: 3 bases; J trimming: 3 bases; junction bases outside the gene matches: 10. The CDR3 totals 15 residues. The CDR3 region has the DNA TGCAGTGCTAGTATTACGGGAGGCCATGAAGAGACCCAGTACTTC. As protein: CSASITGGHEETQYF.

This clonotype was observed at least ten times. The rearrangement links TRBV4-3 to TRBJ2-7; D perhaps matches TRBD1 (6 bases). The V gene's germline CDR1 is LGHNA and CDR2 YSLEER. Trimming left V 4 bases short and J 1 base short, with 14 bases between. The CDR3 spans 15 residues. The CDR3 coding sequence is TGCGCCAGCAGCCCCCAGGGGTTAGGGTCCTACGAGCAGTACTTC. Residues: CASSPQGLGSYEQYF.

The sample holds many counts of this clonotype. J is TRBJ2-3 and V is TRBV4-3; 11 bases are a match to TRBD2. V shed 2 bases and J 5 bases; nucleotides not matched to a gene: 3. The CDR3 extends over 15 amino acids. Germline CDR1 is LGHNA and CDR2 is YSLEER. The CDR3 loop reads CASSQRLAGGDTQYF. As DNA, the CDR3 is TGCGCCAGCAGCCAACGGCTAGCGGGAGGAGATACGCAGTATTTT.

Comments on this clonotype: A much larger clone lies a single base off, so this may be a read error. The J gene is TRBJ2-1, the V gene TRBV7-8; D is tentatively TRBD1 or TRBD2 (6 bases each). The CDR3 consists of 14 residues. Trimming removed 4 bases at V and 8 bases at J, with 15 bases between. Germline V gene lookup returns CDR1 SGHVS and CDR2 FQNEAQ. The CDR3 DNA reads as TGTGCCAGCAGCTCCGGGGGCCTACTTGATGAGCAGTTCTTC. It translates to CASSSGGLLDEQFF.

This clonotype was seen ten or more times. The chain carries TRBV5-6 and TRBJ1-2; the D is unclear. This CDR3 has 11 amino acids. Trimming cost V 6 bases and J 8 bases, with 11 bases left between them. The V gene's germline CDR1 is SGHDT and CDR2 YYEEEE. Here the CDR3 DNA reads TGTGCCAGCACCCTCCAAGGGGGCTACACCTTC. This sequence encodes CASTLQGGYTF. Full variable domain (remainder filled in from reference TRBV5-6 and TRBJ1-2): DAGVTQSPTHLIKTRGQQVTLRCSPKSGHDTVSWYQQALGQGPQFIFQYYEEEERQRGNFPDRFSGHQFPNYSSELNVNALLLGDSALYLCASTLQGGYTFGSGTRLTVV.

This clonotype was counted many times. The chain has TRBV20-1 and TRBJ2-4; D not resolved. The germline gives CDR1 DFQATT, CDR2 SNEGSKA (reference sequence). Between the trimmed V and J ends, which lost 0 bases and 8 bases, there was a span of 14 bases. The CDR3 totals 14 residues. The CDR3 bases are TGCAGTGCTAGAGATCCGGTTCGTGAGGACATTCAGTACTTC. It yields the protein CSARDPVREDIQYF.

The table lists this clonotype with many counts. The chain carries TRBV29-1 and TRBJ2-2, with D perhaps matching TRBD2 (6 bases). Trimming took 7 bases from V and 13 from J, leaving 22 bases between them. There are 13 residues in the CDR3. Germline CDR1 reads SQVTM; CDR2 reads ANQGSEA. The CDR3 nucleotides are TGCAGCGCCCGGCCGGACCTTAGCGGATTGCTGTTTTTT. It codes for CSARPDLSGLLFF.

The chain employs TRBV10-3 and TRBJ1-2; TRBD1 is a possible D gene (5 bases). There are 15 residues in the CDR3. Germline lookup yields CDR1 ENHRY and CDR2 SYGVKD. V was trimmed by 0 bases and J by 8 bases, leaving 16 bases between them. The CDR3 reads CAISESGPSPRGYTF. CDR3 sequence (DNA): TGTGCCATCAGTGAGTCGGGACCCTCTCCGCGAGGCTACACCTTC.